This TCR beta chain was sequenced for a study of sequential checkpoint blockade in melanoma. Study summary: After both sequences, patients received maintenance nivolumab.

Looked up from germline, CDR1 is SEHNR and CDR2 is FQNEAQ (reference sequence). The CDR3 runs to 16 residues. Trimming shortened V by 5 bases and J by 3 bases, and 20 bases separated the two germline ends. Profiling relied on immunoSEQ multiplex PCR, and the TCRdb table lists in-frame clones only, not all of them. The repertoire holds 21,000 or so clones, with roughly 80% as singletons. The sample's treatment: randomized to nivolumab then ipilimumab (arm A) or the reverse (arm B). Sequencing was performed on CD8+ T cells sorted from blood (inferred from file names), taken from a patient given nivolumab and ipilimumab in sequence. This receptor was obtained from a human donor with melanoma. The genes are TRBV7-9 and TRBJ2-7, with TRBD2 as a possible D gene (7 bases). CDR3 sequence: CASSPRGGEGNYEQYF. CDR3 DNA: TGTGCCAGCAGCCCCCGCGGGGGCGAGGGCAACTACGAGCAGTACTTC. The whole variable domain, remainder taken from reference TRBV7-9 and TRBJ2-7, is DTGVSQNPRHKITKRGQNVTFRCDPISEHNRLYWYRQTLGQGPEFLTYFQNEAQLEKSRLLSDRFSAERPKGSFSTLEIQRTEQGDSAMYLCASSPRGGEGNYEQYFGPGTRLTVT.